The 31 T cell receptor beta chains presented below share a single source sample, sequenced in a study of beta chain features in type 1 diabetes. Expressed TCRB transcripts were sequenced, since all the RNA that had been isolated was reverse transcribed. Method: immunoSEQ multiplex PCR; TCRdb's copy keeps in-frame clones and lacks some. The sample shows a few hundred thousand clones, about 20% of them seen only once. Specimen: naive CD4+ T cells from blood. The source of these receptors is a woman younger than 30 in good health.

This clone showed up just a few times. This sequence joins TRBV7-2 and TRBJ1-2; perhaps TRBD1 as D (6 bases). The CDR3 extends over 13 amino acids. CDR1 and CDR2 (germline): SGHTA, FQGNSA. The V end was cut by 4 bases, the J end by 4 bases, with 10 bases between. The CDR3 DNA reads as TGTGCCAGCAGCTCCGGACAGTTCTATGGCTACACCTTC. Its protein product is CASSSGQFYGYTF.

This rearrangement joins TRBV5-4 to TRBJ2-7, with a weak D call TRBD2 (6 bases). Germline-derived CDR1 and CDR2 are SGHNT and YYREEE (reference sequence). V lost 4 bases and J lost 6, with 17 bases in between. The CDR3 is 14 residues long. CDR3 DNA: TGTGCCAGCAGCCAGGACCCGGGGGAGCGCGAGCAGTACTTC. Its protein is CASSQDPGEREQYF.

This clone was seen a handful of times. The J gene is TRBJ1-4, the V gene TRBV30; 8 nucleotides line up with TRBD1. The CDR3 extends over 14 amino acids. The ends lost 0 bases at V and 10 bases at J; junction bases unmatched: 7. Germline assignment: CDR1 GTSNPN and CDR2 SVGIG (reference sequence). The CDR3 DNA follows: TGTGCCTGGAGTGTACGGGACAGGTGGGGAAAACTGTTTTTT. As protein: CAWSVRDRWGKLFF.

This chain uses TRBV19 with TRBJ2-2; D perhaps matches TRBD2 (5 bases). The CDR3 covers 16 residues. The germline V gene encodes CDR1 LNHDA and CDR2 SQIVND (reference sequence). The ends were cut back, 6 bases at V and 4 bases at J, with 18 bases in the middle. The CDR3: CASRIHGLRGTGELFF. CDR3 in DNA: TGTGCCAGTAGAATCCACGGCCTCCGGGGCACCGGGGAGCTGTTTTTT.

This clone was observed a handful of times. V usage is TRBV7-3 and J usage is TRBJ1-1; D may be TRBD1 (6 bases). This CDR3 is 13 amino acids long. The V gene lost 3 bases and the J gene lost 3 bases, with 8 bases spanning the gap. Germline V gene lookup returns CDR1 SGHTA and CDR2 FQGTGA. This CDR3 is CASSLGAYTEAFF. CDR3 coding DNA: TGTGCCAGCAGCTTGGGGGCTTACACTGAAGCTTTCTTT.

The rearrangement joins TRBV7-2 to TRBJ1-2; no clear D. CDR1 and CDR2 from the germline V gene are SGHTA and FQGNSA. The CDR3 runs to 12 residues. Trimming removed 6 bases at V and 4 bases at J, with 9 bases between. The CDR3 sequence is CASRAQSYGYTF. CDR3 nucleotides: TGTGCCAGCAGGGCTCAGTCCTATGGCTACACCTTC.

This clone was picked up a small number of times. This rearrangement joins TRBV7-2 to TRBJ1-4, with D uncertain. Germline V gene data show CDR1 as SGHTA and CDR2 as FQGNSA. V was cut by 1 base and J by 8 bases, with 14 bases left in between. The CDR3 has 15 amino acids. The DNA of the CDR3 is TGTGCCAGCAGCTTAGGACCCCGGGGAGGAGAAAAACTGTTTTTT. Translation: CASSLGPRGGEKLFF.

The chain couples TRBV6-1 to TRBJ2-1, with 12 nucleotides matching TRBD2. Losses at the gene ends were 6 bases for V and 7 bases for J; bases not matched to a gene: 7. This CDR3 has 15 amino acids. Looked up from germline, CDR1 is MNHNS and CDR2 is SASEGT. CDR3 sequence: CASRTLAGGLNEQFF. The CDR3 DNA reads TGTGCCAGCAGGACACTAGCGGGAGGACTAAATGAGCAGTTCTTC.

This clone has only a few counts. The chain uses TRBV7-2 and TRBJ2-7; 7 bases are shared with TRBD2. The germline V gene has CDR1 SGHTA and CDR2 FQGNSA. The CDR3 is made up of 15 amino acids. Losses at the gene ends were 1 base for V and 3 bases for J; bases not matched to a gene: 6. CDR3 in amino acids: CASSLGSGTFYEQYF. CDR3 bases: TGTGCCAGCAGCTTAGGAAGCGGGACGTTCTACGAGCAGTACTTC.

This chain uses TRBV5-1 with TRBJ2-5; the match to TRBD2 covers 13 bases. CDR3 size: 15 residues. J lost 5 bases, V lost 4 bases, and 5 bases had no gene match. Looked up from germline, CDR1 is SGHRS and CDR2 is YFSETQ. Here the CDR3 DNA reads TGCGCCAGCAGCCGCGGGACTAGCGGGACGGAGACCCAGTACTTC. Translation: CASSRGTSGTETQYF. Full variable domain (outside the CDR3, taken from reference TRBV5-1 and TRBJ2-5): KAGVTQTPRYLIKTRGQQVTLSCSPISGHRSVSWYQQTPGQGLQFLFEYFSETQRNKGNFPGRFSGRQFSNSRSEMNVSTLELGDSALYLCASSRGTSGTETQYFGPGTRLLVL.

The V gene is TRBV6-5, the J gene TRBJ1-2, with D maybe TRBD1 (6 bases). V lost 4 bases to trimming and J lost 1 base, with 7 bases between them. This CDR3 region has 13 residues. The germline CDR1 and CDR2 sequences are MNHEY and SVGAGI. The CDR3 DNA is TGTGCCAGCAGTTCACAGGGTAACTATGGCTACACCTTC. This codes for CASSSQGNYGYTF.

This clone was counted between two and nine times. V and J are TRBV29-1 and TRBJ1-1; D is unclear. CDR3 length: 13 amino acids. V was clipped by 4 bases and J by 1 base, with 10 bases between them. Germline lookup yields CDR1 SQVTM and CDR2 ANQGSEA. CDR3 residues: CSVVGSSNTEAFF. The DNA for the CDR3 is TGCAGCGTTGTGGGCAGCTCGAACACTGAAGCTTTCTTT.

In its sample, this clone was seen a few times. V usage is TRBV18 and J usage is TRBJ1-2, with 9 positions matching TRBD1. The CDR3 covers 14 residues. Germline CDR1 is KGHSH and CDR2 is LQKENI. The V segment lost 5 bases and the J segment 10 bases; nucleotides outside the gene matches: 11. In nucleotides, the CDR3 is TGTGCCAGCTCAACCGAGGGACAGGGCGAGGACTACACCTTC. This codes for CASSTEGQGEDYTF.

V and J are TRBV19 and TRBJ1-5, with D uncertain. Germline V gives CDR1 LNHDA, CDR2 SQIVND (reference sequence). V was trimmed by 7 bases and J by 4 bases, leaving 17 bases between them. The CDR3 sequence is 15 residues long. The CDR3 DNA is TGTGCCAGTAAGCAGGACTATTACTCTAATCAGCCCCAGCATTTT. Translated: CASKQDYYSNQPQHF. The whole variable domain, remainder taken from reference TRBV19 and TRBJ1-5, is DGGITQSPKYLFRKEGQNVTLSCEQNLNHDAMYWYRQDPGQGLRLIYYSQIVNDFQKGDIAEGYSVSREKKESFPLTVTSAQKNPTAFYLCASKQDYYSNQPQHFGDGTRLSIL.

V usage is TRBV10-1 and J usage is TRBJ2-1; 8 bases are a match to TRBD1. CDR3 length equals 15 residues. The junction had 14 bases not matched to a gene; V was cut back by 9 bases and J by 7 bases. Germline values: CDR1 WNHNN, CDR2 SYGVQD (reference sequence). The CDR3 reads CARFRRDRRPNEQFF. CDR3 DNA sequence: TGCGCCAGATTTCGCCGGGACAGGCGACCTAATGAGCAGTTCTTC.

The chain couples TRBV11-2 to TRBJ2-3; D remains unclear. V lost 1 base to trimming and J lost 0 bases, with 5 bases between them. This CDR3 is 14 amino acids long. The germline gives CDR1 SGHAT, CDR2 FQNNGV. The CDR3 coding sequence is TGTGCCAGCAGCTTAGGAGCGAGCACAGATACGCAGTATTTT. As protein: CASSLGASTDTQYF.

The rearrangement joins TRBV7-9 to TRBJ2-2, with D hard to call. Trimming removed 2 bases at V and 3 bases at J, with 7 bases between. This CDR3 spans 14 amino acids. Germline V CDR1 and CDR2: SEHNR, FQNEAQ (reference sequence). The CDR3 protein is CASSLSRDTGELFF. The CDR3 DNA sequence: TGTGCCAGCAGCTTATCTCGGGACACCGGGGAGCTGTTTTTT.

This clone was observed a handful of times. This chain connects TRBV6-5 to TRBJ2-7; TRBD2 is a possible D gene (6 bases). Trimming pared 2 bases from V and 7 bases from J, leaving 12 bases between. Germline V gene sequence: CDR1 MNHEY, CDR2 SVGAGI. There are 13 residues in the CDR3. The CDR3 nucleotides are TGTGCCAGCAGTTACGGGGGGTTAGTGGAGCAGTACTTC. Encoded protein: CASSYGGLVEQYF.

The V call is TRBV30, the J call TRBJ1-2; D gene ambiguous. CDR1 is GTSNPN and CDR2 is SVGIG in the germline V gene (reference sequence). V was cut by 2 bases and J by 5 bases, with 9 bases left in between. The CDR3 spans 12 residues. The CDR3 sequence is CAWSWTGYGYTF. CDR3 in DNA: TGTGCCTGGAGTTGGACGGGATATGGCTACACCTTC.

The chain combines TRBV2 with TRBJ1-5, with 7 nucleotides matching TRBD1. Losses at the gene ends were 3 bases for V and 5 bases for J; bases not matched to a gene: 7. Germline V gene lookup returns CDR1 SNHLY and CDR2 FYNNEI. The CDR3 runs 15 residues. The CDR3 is CASSDGQGEDQPQHF. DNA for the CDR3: TGTGCCAGCAGTGATGGCCAGGGGGAAGATCAGCCCCAGCATTTT.

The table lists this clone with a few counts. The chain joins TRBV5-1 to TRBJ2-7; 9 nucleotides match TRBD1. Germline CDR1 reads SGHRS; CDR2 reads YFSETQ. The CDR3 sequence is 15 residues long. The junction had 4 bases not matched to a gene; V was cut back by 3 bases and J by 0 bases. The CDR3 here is CASSYPDRGSYEQYF. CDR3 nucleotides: TGCGCCAGCAGCTACCCGGACAGGGGCTCCTACGAGCAGTACTTC.

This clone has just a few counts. CDR3 DNA sequence: TGTGCCAGCAGCTTGGGGCAGGGGGCCGGTCAGCCCCAGCATTTT. This sequence encodes CASSLGQGAGQPQHF. The V call is TRBV5-6, the J call TRBJ1-5; 8 positions agree with TRBD1. This CDR3 comprises 15 residues. Trimming took 0 bases from V and 6 from J; bases not matched to a gene: 5. CDR1 and CDR2 from the germline V gene are SGHDT and YYEEEE.

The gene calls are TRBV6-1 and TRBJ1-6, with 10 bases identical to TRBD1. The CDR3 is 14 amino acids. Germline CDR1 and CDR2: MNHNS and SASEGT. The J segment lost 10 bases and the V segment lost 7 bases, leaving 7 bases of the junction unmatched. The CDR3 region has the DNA TGTGCCAGCATCCTCGGGACAGGGGTCTCACCCCTCCACTTT. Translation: CASILGTGVSPLHF.

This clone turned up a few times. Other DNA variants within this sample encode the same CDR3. The CDR3 coding sequence is TGCAGTGCTAGCGGCGGAGATACGCAGTATTTT. It yields the protein CSASGGDTQYF. The chain combines TRBV20-1 with TRBJ2-3; D remains ambiguous. The germline V and J ends were trimmed by 3 bases and 5 bases, with 6 bases remaining between them. In germline, CDR1 is DFQATT, CDR2 SNEGSKA (reference sequence). The CDR3 runs 11 residues.

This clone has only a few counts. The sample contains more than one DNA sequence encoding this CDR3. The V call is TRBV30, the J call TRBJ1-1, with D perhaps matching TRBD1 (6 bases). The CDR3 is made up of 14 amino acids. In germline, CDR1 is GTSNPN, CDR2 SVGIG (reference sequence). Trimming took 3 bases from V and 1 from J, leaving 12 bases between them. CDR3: CAWRPGAPNTEAFF. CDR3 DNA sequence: TGTGCCTGGAGGCCAGGGGCCCCGAACACTGAAGCTTTCTTT.

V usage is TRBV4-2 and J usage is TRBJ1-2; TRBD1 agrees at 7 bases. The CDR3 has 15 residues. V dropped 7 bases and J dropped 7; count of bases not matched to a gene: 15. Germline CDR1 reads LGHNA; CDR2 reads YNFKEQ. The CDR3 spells CASTRQGTAIPGYTF. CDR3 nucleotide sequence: TGTGCCAGCACCCGTCAAGGGACAGCTATTCCTGGCTACACCTTC.

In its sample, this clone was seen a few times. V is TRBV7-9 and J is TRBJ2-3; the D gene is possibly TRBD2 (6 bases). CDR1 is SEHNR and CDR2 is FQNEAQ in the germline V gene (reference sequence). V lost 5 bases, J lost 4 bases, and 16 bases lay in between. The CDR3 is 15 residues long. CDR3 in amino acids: CASSQAGWVADTQYF. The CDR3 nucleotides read TGTGCCAGCAGCCAGGCGGGATGGGTCGCAGATACGCAGTATTTT.

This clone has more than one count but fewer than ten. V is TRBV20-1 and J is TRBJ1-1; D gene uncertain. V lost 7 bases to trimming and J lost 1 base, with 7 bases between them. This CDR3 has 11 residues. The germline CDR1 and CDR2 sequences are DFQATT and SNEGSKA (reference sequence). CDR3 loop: CSVRGNTEAFF. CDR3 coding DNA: TGCAGTGTCCGAGGGAACACTGAAGCTTTCTTT.

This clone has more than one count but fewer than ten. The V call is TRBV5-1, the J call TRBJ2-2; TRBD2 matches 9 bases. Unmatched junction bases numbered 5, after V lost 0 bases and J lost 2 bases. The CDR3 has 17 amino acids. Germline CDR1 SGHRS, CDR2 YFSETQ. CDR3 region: CASSLAPSGINTGELFF. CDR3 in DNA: TGCGCCAGCAGCTTGGCCCCTAGCGGGATTAACACCGGGGAGCTGTTTTTT.

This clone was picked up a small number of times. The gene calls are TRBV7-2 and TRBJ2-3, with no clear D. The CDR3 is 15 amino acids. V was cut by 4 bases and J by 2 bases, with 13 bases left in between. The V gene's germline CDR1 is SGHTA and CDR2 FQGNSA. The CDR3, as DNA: TGTGCCAGCAGCTACTCGGGTCAGTCCACAGATACGCAGTATTTT. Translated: CASSYSGQSTDTQYF. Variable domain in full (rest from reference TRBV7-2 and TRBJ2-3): GAGVSQSPSNKVTEKGKDVELRCDPISGHTALYWYRQSLGQGLEFLIYFQGNSAPDKSGLPSDRFSAERTGGSVSTLTIQRTQQEDSAVYLCASSYSGQSTDTQYFGPGTRLTVL.

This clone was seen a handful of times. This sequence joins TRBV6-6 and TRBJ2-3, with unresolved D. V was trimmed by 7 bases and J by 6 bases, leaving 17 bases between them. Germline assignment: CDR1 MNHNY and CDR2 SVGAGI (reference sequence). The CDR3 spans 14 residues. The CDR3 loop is CASKKSGLRDTQYF. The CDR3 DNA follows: TGTGCCAGCAAAAAGAGTGGGCTCAGGGATACGCAGTATTTT.